These T cell receptor beta chains were read from a single sample in a study of blood T cell repertoires in COVID-19. Sequencing used immunoSEQ multiplex PCR; TCRdb keeps in-frame clones, though not all of them. The sample comprises roughly 150,000 clones, around 82% of which are singletons, and 11% rests with the top ten. Sequencing was done on a sample of peripheral blood. These receptors were taken from a man between 65 and 85 years old with active or convalescent COVID-19. CDR3s include the opening cysteine and the closing phenylalanine or tryptophan. A D gene is named only where the DNA matches it firmly. Some rows have no size entry. The others give once, few or many, or a class for an expanded clone.

>.|.|TRBJ1-5|TRBV6-6
CASCGGGGGQPQHF
TGTGCCAGCTGCGGGGGGGGAGGCGGTCAGCCCCAGCATTTT
>TRBD1|.|TRBJ1-5|TRBV4-3
CASSQRPPGQGGQPQHF
TGCGCCAGCAGCCAAAGACCTCCGGGACAGGGGGGTCAGCCCCAGCATTTT
>.|.|TRBJ1-1|TRBV5-1
CASSPTRRDTEAFF
TGCGCCAGCAGCCCTACCCGGCGGGACACTGAAGCTTTCTTT
>.|.|TRBJ2-2|TRBV29-1
CSVERVNTGELFF
TGCAGCGTTGAAAGAGTGAACACCGGGGAGCTGTTTTTT
>.|once|TRBJ2-7|TRBV7-3
CASSPGPGRYEQYF
TGTGCCAGCAGCCCCGGTCCCGGGAGATACGAGCAGTACTTC
>.|.|TRBJ2-3|TRBV5-1
CASSLEFRQALADTQYF
TGCGCCAGCAGCTTGGAATTTCGACAGGCATTGGCAGATACGCAGTATTTT
>TRBD1|.|TRBJ2-2|TRBV28
CASSPGQGRTGELFF
TGTGCCAGCAGTCCCGGACAGGGTAGGACCGGGGAGCTGTTTTTT
>.|.|TRBJ1-4|TRBV12-2
CASRPPGGVLTCNEKLFF
TGTGCAAGTCGCCCACCCGGGGGGGTCCTGACGTGTAATGAAAAACTGTTTTTT
>TRBD2|.|TRBJ2-1|TRBV10-1
CASSESRASGTYNEQFF
TGCGCCAGCAGTGAGTCGAGGGCTAGCGGGACCTACAATGAGCAGTTCTTC
>.|.|TRBJ2-7|TRBV9
CASTPGAGVSYEQYF
TGTGCCAGCACCCCGGGGGCGGGAGTGTCCTACGAGCAGTACTTC
>TRBD1|.|TRBJ1-3|TRBV28
CASSLTGNGNTIYF
TGTGCCAGCAGCTTGACAGGGAATGGAAACACCATATATTTT
>.|.|TRBJ2-7|TRBV27
CASSLRGYTYEQYF
TGTGCCAGCAGTTTAAGGGGCTACACCTACGAGCAGTACTTC
>.|.|TRBJ1-2|TRBV2
CASSPEQGNYGYTF
TGTGCCAGCAGCCCCGAGCAGGGTAACTATGGCTACACCTTC
>TRBD2|.|TRBJ2-7|TRBV20-1
CSASKSSGEDEQYF
TGCAGTGCTAGTAAGTCTAGCGGGGAGGACGAGCAGTACTTC